The 6 T cell receptor beta chains below come from one sample, sequenced in a study of multiple sclerosis patients with progressive multifocal leukoencephalopathy. Assay: immunoSEQ multiplex PCR; the TCRdb copy retains only in-frame clones and omits some. The repertoire holds more than 30,000 clones, with about nine tenths as singletons. Time point in this sample: time of PML onset. The sequencing here drew on PBMCs, taken from a patient treated with natalizumab. Receptors were obtained from a woman in her forties with progressive multifocal leukoencephalopathy.

The V gene is TRBV18, the J gene TRBJ2-5; 9 bases agree with TRBD1. The assigned J gene may be wrong: the sequence end matches TRBJ2-7 better. There are 15 residues in the CDR3. Looked up from germline, CDR1 is KGHSH and CDR2 is LQKENI. CDR3 DNA sequence: TGTGCCAGCTCTCAAGCCGGGACAGGGTTACACGAGCAGTACTTC. It encodes CASSQAGTGLHEQYF.

The genes are TRBV29-1 and TRBJ2-3, with 9 bases aligning to TRBD2. The CDR3 extends over 13 amino acids. With V trimmed by 1 base and J by 4 bases, 0 bases remained unmatched. The germline gives CDR1 SQVTM, CDR2 ANQGSEA. CDR3 coding DNA: TGCAGCGTTGAAGGCGGGGGGGCAGATACGCAGTATTTT. Translated, it gives CSVEGGGADTQYF.

J is TRBJ2-3 and V is TRBV18; the D is unclear. Trimming pared 3 bases from V and 3 bases from J, leaving 13 bases between. CDR1 and CDR2 from the germline V gene are KGHSH and LQKENI. The CDR3 loop spans 15 amino acids. CDR3 sequence reads: CASSPVGSQTDTQYF. Here the CDR3 DNA reads TGTGCCAGCTCACCGGTCGGGTCACAGACAGATACGCAGTATTTT.

The chain recombines TRBV2 with TRBJ2-7; D perhaps matches TRBD1 (5 bases). Looked up from germline, CDR1 is SNHLY and CDR2 is FYNNEI. The CDR3 sequence is 15 residues long. The V end was cut by 0 bases, the J end by 4 bases, with 13 bases between. The chain's CDR3 is CASSEALQGPYEQYF. The CDR3 DNA sequence: TGTGCCAGCAGTGAAGCGCTTCAGGGCCCTTACGAGCAGTACTTC.

This sequence joins TRBV7-2 and TRBJ1-2; 7 bases are shared with TRBD1. The germline CDR1 and CDR2 sequences are SGHTA and FQGNSA. V lost 6 bases to trimming and J lost 12 bases; unmatched junction nucleotides: 7. The CDR3 covers 11 residues. Here the CDR3 reads CASRMTGFHTF. CDR3 bases: TGTGCCAGCAGGATGACAGGGTTTCACACCTTC.

The chain carries TRBV19 and TRBJ2-6; 7 bases map to TRBD1. The CDR3 contains 14 residues. Germline V gene sequence: CDR1 LNHDA, CDR2 SQIVND (reference sequence). Trimming cost V 9 bases and J 2 bases; bases outside gene matches: 4. The CDR3 DNA sequence: TGTGCCAGCGATAGGGGGCCTGGGGCCAACGTCCTGACTTTC. Residues: CASDRGPGANVLTF.